The 29 T cell receptor beta chains below come from one sample, sequenced in a study of blood T cell repertoires in COVID-19. Profiling relied on immunoSEQ multiplex PCR, and the TCRdb table lists in-frame clones only, not all of them. The sample consists of hundreds of thousands of clones, approximately 86% of them appearing once. The source material was peripheral blood. Receptors were obtained from a woman aged 80 or older with acute or convalescent COVID-19.

This clone was observed a few times. CDR3 amino acids: CASSITSGGHYEQYF. CDR3 DNA sequence: TGTGCCAGCAGCATAACTAGCGGGGGACACTACGAGCAGTACTTC. The rearrangement joins TRBV5-4 to TRBJ2-7; 11 nucleotides align to TRBD2. V shed 4 bases, J shed 3 bases, and the junction held 6 bases outside the gene matches. Germline V gene sequence: CDR1 SGHNT, CDR2 YYREEE (reference sequence). CDR3 size: 15 residues.

V is TRBV12-3 or TRBV12-4 and J is TRBJ2-1; D is undetermined. Between the trimmed V and J ends, which lost 2 bases and 5 bases, there was a span of 7 bases. The CDR3 is made up of 13 amino acids. The DNA for the CDR3 is TGTGCCAGCAGTTTACTTCGGGACAATGAGCAGTTCTTC. As protein: CASSLLRDNEQFF.

This clone was found once. This chain uses TRBV19 with TRBJ1-5; 7 bases align to TRBD1. V lost 3 bases and J lost 5; bases outside the gene matches: 4. This CDR3 region has 14 residues. Per the germline V gene, CDR1 is LNHDA and CDR2 is SQIVND (reference sequence). This CDR3 reads CASSMGQTYQPQHF. The CDR3 coding sequence is TGTGCCAGTAGTATGGGACAGACCTATCAGCCCCAGCATTTT.

In this sample, this clone turned up once. The chain carries TRBV29-1 and TRBJ1-2; 10 bases map to TRBD1. The CDR3 covers 14 residues. After removal of 2 bases from V and 8 bases from J, the junction contained 8 bases not matched to a gene. Germline V gene data show CDR1 as SQVTM and CDR2 as ANQGSEA. The CDR3 DNA sequence: TGCAGCGTTGAAATTGGACAGGGGGTCGGGGGCTACACCTTC. This gives the protein CSVEIGQGVGGYTF.

The genes are TRBV9 and TRBJ2-7, with D possibly matching TRBD1 (6 bases). CDR1 is SGDLS, CDR2 YYNGEE, per germline. The CDR3 runs to 14 residues. V was shortened by 0 bases and J by 2 bases, with 9 bases between the two germline ends. CDR3 DNA: TGTGCCAGCAGCGTAGGTGGGGGCACCTACGAGCAGTACTTC. This codes for CASSVGGGTYEQYF.

This chain uses TRBV15 with TRBJ1-5, with D tentatively TRBD1 (6 bases). This CDR3 is built from 15 residues. V lost 3 bases and J 0 bases, leaving 9 bases between the germline ends. Germline CDR1 reads LNHNV; CDR2 reads YYDKDF (reference sequence). The CDR3: CATSRAGVSNQPQHF. For the CDR3, the DNA is TGTGCCACCAGCAGGGCAGGGGTTAGCAATCAGCCCCAGCATTTT.

This rearrangement joins TRBV3-1 (or the pseudogene TRBV3-2) to TRBJ1-1; a weak D match, TRBD1 (6 bases). The ends were cut back, 4 bases at V and 2 bases at J, with 11 bases in the middle. This CDR3 has 14 residues. Looked up from germline, CDR1 is LGHDT and CDR2 is YNNKEL (reference sequence). The CDR3 is CASSLGGDNTEAFF. In DNA, the CDR3 is TGTGCCAGCAGCCTAGGGGGGGACAACACTGAAGCTTTCTTT.

V gene TRBV28 combines with J gene TRBJ1-2, with D possibly being TRBD1 (6 bases). V gave up 2 bases and J gave up 7 bases, with 14 bases separating them. The CDR3 runs to 14 residues. Germline assignment: CDR1 MDHEN and CDR2 SYDVKM. The CDR3 sequence: CASSLPGTTPGYTF. The CDR3 DNA follows: TGTGCCAGCAGTTTACCGGGGACAACTCCTGGCTACACCTTC.

The genes are TRBV19 and TRBJ1-1; perhaps TRBD1 as D (5 bases). In germline, CDR1 is LNHDA, CDR2 SQIVND (reference sequence). The CDR3 totals 13 residues. V shed 1 base and J shed 4 bases, with 7 bases lying between them. CDR3 protein: CASSIGQLTEAFF. CDR3 in DNA: TGTGCCAGTAGTATAGGACAGCTCACTGAAGCTTTCTTT.

This clone appeared a few times. The chain uses TRBV19 and TRBJ1-2; D not resolved. V was cut by 3 bases and J by 7 bases, with 18 bases left in between. This CDR3 region has 15 residues. Germline CDR1 LNHDA, CDR2 SQIVND (reference sequence). CDR3 in amino acids: CASSIGQGSIGGYTF. CDR3 DNA sequence: TGTGCCAGTAGTATTGGCCAAGGGAGTATCGGTGGCTACACCTTC.

J is TRBJ1-2 and V is TRBV13; possibly TRBD1 for D (6 bases). This CDR3 contains 13 residues. The germline V gene encodes CDR1 PRHDT and CDR2 FYEKMQ (reference sequence). Between the trimmed V and J ends, which lost 1 base and 8 bases, there was a span of 11 bases. The CDR3 coding sequence is TGTGCCAGCAGCTTAGATGAGGGGGTCGGCTACACCTTC. Translated, it gives CASSLDEGVGYTF.

The genes are TRBV18 and TRBJ1-1; TRBD1 matches 7 bases. Germline lookup yields CDR1 KGHSH and CDR2 LQKENI. V trimming: 1 base; J trimming: 4 bases; junction bases outside the gene matches: 12. The CDR3 is 17 amino acids. The CDR3 sequence: CASSPLRQGSSGTEAFF. CDR3 in DNA: TGTGCCAGCTCACCACTCCGACAGGGCAGCTCGGGCACTGAAGCTTTCTTT.

The genes are TRBV5-1 and TRBJ2-6, with unresolved D. V lost 0 bases and J lost 0, with 4 bases in between. This CDR3 spans 15 amino acids. CDR1 SGHRS and CDR2 YFSETQ come from the germline V gene. The CDR3 DNA is TGCGCCAGCAGCTTGGCCTTCTCTGGGGCCAACGTCCTGACTTTC. It codes for CASSLAFSGANVLTF. The full variable domain, rest sourced from reference TRBV5-1 and TRBJ2-6, is KAGVTQTPRYLIKTRGQQVTLSCSPISGHRSVSWYQQTPGQGLQFLFEYFSETQRNKGNFPGRFSGRQFSNSRSEMNVSTLELGDSALYLCASSLAFSGANVLTFGAGSRLTVL.

This chain links TRBV6-5 with TRBJ1-1, with 7 bases matching TRBD1. Looked up from germline, CDR1 is MNHEY and CDR2 is SVGAGI. This CDR3 region has 15 residues. V lost 6 bases, J lost 5 bases, and 12 bases stayed unmatched. The CDR3 is CASSQTGYRLTEAFF. The DNA for the CDR3 is TGTGCCAGCAGCCAGACAGGGTATCGACTGACTGAAGCTTTCTTT.

The chain combines TRBV30 with TRBJ2-5; a possible D gene is TRBD2 (7 bases). V lost 0 bases and J 5 bases, leaving 13 bases between the germline ends. The CDR3 has 14 residues. CDR1 is GTSNPN, CDR2 SVGIG, per germline (reference sequence). The CDR3 region has the DNA TGTGCCTGGAGTGTAAGGGCGGGGGCCGAGACCCAGTACTTC. Its translation is CAWSVRAGAETQYF.

The gene calls are TRBV5-1 and TRBJ2-1; 14 bases match TRBD2. J lost 8 bases, V lost 4 bases, and 8 bases had no gene match. Germline assignment: CDR1 SGHRS and CDR2 YFSETQ. The CDR3 runs 16 residues. The CDR3 here is CASSLGLAGEVDEQFF. The CDR3 coding sequence is TGCGCCAGCAGCCTGGGACTAGCGGGGGAGGTTGATGAGCAGTTCTTC.

The V and J genes are TRBV6-2 or TRBV6-3 and TRBJ2-6; the match to TRBD2 covers 8 bases. The length of the CDR3 is 18 residues. Germline assignment: CDR1 MNHEY and CDR2 SVGEGT. V lost 4 bases, J lost 0 bases, and 8 bases stayed unmatched. CDR3 bases: TGTGCCAGCAGTTGGGCAGCGGGGGCCAGCTCTGGGGCCAACGTCCTGACTTTC. Protein sequence: CASSWAAGASSGANVLTF.

The chain carries TRBV7-3 and TRBJ1-1; D remains ambiguous. The germline gives CDR1 SGHTA, CDR2 FQGTGA. The CDR3 totals 15 residues. Trimming removed 5 bases at V and 3 bases at J, with 16 bases between. The CDR3 bases are TGTGCCAGCAGCCCGCATCGGGGAAGGGACACTGAAGCTTTCTTT. Protein product: CASSPHRGRDTEAFF.

Only one count was recorded for this clone. This rearrangement joins TRBV19 to TRBJ1-2; 7 nucleotides align to TRBD1. Germline CDR1 reads LNHDA; CDR2 reads SQIVND (reference sequence). The CDR3 runs to 15 residues. V shed 5 bases, J shed 3 bases, and the junction held 9 bases outside the gene matches. The CDR3 nucleotides are TGTGCCAGTAGTCTAAGACAGGGAAGTGACTATGGCTACACCTTC. Protein product: CASSLRQGSDYGYTF.

Comment on this clone: Because it lacks the conserved phenylalanine or tryptophan at the end, this CDR3 is likely a read error. No DNA is shown, since the ends of the CDR3 on it are uncertain; the CDR3 is the one TCRdb lists. CDR3 sequence reads: CASSLETGRYGCTS. The chain uses TRBV7-2 and TRBJ1-2; TRBD1 is the table's D call and was not checked against the DNA. CDR1 and CDR2 (germline): SGHTA, FQGNSA. The CDR3 is 14 residues long, ends included.

J is TRBJ1-2 and V is TRBV5-4, with 10 bases that match TRBD1. The CDR3 is 15 residues long. V gave up 3 bases and J gave up 8 bases; unmatched junction bases: 10. The germline V gene has CDR1 SGHNT and CDR2 YYREEE (reference sequence). In nucleotides, the CDR3 is TGTGCCAGCAGCTGGGGGAGGGGACAGGGGAACGGCTACACCTTC. This codes for CASSWGRGQGNGYTF.

This clone was detected only a few times. The chain couples TRBV5-1 to TRBJ2-5, with 10 bases that match TRBD2. Germline CDR1 SGHRS, CDR2 YFSETQ. This CDR3 region has 15 residues. V lost 0 bases to trimming and J lost 4 bases; unmatched junction nucleotides: 3. Here the CDR3 DNA reads TGCGCCAGCAGCTTGGGAACTAGCGGGGCAGAGACCCAGTACTTC. Amino acid sequence: CASSLGTSGAETQYF. Based on the CDR3 plus reference TRBV5-1 and TRBJ2-5, the full variable domain is KAGVTQTPRYLIKTRGQQVTLSCSPISGHRSVSWYQQTPGQGLQFLFEYFSETQRNKGNFPGRFSGRQFSNSRSEMNVSTLELGDSALYLCASSLGTSGAETQYFGPGTRLLVL.

The rearrangement links TRBV28 to TRBJ2-5; TRBD2 aligns across 13 bases. The germline CDR1 and CDR2 sequences are MDHEN and SYDVKM. This CDR3 has 16 amino acids. V shed 6 bases, J shed 1 base, and the junction held 5 bases outside the gene matches. The CDR3 reads CASSERLAGGQETQYF. CDR3 DNA sequence: TGTGCCAGCAGCGAAAGACTAGCGGGGGGCCAAGAGACCCAGTACTTC.

The chain uses TRBV9 and TRBJ2-1; 15 nucleotides align to TRBD2. From germline, CDR1 is SGDLS and CDR2 YYNGEE. This CDR3 is built from 18 residues. J was trimmed by 2 bases and V by 0 bases; bases with no gene match: 3. The CDR3 loop is CASSVGTSGGVPYNEQFF. CDR3 coding DNA: TGTGCCAGCAGCGTAGGGACTAGCGGGGGGGTGCCCTACAATGAGCAGTTCTTC.

The V and J genes are TRBV7-9 and TRBJ1-1, with 7 bases matching TRBD1. Germline V gene data show CDR1 as SEHNR and CDR2 as FQNEAQ (reference sequence). The CDR3 loop spans 15 amino acids. The trim removed 1 base at V and 4 bases at J, leaving 6 bases unmatched. This CDR3 reads CASSLVETGSTEAFF. The CDR3 region has the DNA TGTGCCAGCAGCTTAGTTGAGACAGGGTCCACTGAAGCTTTCTTT.

This clone was recorded once. V is TRBV7-2 and J is TRBJ2-3; 8 nucleotides agree with TRBD2. The CDR3 length is 16 residues. V lost 5 bases and J lost 1; bases outside the gene matches: 8. Germline V gene data show CDR1 as SGHTA and CDR2 as FQGNSA. The CDR3 here is CASSPWGAGGTDTQYF. The CDR3 DNA reads TGTGCCAGCAGCCCTTGGGGAGCGGGGGGCACAGATACGCAGTATTTT.

The rearrangement links TRBV19 to TRBJ1-1; no firm D call. The germline gives CDR1 LNHDA, CDR2 SQIVND (reference sequence). The V and J ends lost 5 bases and 10 bases respectively, with 17 bases between them. The CDR3 loop spans 13 amino acids. This CDR3 is CASSFQQRAGAFF. The DNA of the CDR3 is TGTGCCAGTAGTTTCCAACAGCGGGCGGGAGCTTTCTTT. The whole variable domain, remainder taken from reference TRBV19 and TRBJ1-1, is DGGITQSPKYLFRKEGQNVTLSCEQNLNHDAMYWYRQDPGQGLRLIYYSQIVNDFQKGDIAEGYSVSREKKESFPLTVTSAQKNPTAFYLCASSFQQRAGAFFGQGTRLTVV.

The genes are TRBV24-1 and TRBJ1-5; a possible D gene is TRBD1 (5 bases). This CDR3 comprises 14 residues. V lost 9 bases, J lost 7 bases, and 18 bases lay in between. Germline values: CDR1 KGHDR, CDR2 SFDVKD. CDR3 amino acids: CATSQTGTSQPQHF. DNA for the CDR3: TGTGCCACCTCCCAAACGGGGACTTCGCAGCCCCAGCATTTT.

The J gene is TRBJ1-1, the V gene TRBV7-2; 9 bases agree with TRBD1. J lost 3 bases, V lost 1 base, and 6 bases had no gene match. CDR3 length equals 16 residues. The germline gives CDR1 SGHTA, CDR2 FQGNSA. In DNA, the CDR3 is TGTGCCAGCAGCTTAGTTAGGGGACAGGGAGACACTGAAGCTTTCTTT. Translating it yields CASSLVRGQGDTEAFF.